The 4 T cell receptor beta chains below all came from one sample that was sequenced in a study of radiation and T cells in renal cell carcinoma (dated by TCRdb to 2020 to 2021). The time point label of this sample denotes: blood 2 weeks post-SBRT. According to the study, the label for this sample's treatment or condition signals: 15 Gy SBRT to primary tumor, nephrectomy 4 weeks later. Receptor libraries were prepared by the immunoSEQ multiplex PCR assay. TCRdb carries this immuneACCESS record with in-frame sequences only. Its versions omit some clonotypes, under half of them owing to an unresolved V gene in the studies checked, with the rest unexplained. The sample table shows approximately 120,000 clones, and around 81% are seen once. Of the sample, 5.8% falls within the top ten clones. Sequences were derived from blood, sampled from a patient whose treatment included radiotherapy and nephrectomy. The receptors shown here come from a man aged 50 to 60 with renal cell carcinoma.

As to this clone: One junction end disagrees with the germline gene, perhaps due to a read error. The identical CDR3 is also encoded by other nucleotide sequences in the sample. The rearrangement joins TRBV9 to TRBJ2-3; TRBD2 agrees at 10 bases. The CDR3 is 19 residues long. Germline assignment: CDR1 SGDLS and CDR2 YYNGEE. The CDR3 here is CASSVAFSGGTSITDTQYF. CDR3 nucleotides: TGTGCCAGCAGCGTAGCCTTTAGCGGGGGGACGAGCATCACAGATACACAGTATTTT.

This chain uses TRBV27 with TRBJ2-5, with D possibly matching TRBD2 (6 bases). The CDR3 is 15 residues long. V lost 7 bases to trimming and J lost 4 bases, with 19 bases between them. Per the germline V gene, CDR1 is MNHEY and CDR2 is SMNVEV (reference sequence). CDR3 DNA sequence: TGTGCCAGCATCGGGCAGGGTCTGGGAGGAGAGACCCAGTACTTC. Encoded protein: CASIGQGLGGETQYF.

This chain uses TRBV10-3 with TRBJ1-1; no firm D call. CDR3 size: 18 residues. Germline CDR1 is ENHRY and CDR2 is SYGVKD. V lost 10 bases, J lost 3 bases, and 30 bases lay in between. CDR3 in amino acids: CATRTLFPTARPHTEAFF. The CDR3 region has the DNA TGTGCCACGCGAACCCTTTTCCCGACTGCCCGGCCCCACACTGAAGCTTTCTTT.

This chain uses TRBV5-1 with TRBJ2-2; 10 bases map to TRBD1. V trimming: 3 bases; J trimming: 4 bases; junction bases outside the gene matches: 15. Germline V lookup: CDR1 SGHRS, CDR2 YFSETQ. This CDR3 spans 19 amino acids. The CDR3 nucleotides are TGCGCCAGCAGCTCATCATCCAGAGGCGGGACAGGGGTCACCGGGGAGCTGTTTTTT. Amino acids: CASSSSSRGGTGVTGELFF.